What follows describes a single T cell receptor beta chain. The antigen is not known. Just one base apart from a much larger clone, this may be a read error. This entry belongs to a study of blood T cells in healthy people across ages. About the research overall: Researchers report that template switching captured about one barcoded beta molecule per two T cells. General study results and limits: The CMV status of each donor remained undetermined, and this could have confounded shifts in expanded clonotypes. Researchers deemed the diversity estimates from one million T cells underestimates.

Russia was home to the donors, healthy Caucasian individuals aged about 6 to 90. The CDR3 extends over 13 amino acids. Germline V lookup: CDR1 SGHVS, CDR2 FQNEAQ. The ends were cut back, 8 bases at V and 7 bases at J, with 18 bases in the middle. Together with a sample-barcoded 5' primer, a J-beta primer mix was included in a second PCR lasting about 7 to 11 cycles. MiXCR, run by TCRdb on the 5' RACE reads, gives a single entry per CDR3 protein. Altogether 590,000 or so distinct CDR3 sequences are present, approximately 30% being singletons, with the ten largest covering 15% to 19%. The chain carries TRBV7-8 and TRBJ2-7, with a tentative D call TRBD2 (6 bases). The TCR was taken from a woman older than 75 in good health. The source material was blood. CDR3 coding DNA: TGTGCCAGCTCCACTGGGAGGCGGGATGAGCAGTACTTC. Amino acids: CASSTGRRDEQYF.